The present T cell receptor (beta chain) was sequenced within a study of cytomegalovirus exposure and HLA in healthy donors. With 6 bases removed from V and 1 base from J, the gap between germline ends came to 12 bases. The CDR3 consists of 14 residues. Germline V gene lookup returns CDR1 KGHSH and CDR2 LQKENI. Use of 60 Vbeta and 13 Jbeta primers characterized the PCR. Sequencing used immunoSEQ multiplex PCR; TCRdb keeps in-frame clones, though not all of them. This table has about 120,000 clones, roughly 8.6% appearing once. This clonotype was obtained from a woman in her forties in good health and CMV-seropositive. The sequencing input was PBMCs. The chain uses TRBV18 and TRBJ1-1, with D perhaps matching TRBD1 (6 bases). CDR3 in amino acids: CASSVSQGNTEAFF. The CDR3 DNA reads TGTGCCAGCTCCGTATCACAGGGGAACACTGAAGCTTTCTTT. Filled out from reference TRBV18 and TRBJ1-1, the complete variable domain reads NAGVMQNPRHLVRRRGQEARLRCSPMKGHSHVYWYRQLPEEGLKFMVYLQKENIIDESGMPKERFSAEFPKEGPSILRIQQVVRGDSAAYFCASSVSQGNTEAFFGQGTRLTVV.